The rows below give T cell receptor beta chains drawn from one sample of a study of CD8 T cells in ankylosing spondylitis. TCRdb fed the 5' RACE reads into MiXCR, producing one record per CDR3 protein. The repertoire includes 230,000 or so distinct CDR3 sequences, 20% to 30% of them detected once, and roughly 0.67% sits in the top ten. What was sequenced was blood, either unsorted or a sorted T cell fraction (not recorded which). These receptors all come from a male donor with ankylosing spondylitis or in good health (not recorded which). Each CDR3 is given with its conserved first and last residue. The D gene is left open where the match is weak. Only part of the rows carry a size: once, few, many, or a class if the clone is expanded.

V gene: TRBV6-1; J gene: TRBJ2-2; clone size: many; D gene: TRBD2; CDR3 length: 15; CDR3 protein: CASRPSGAYTGELFF; CDR3 DNA: TGTGCCAGCAGACCTAGCGGGGCCTACACCGGGGAGCTGTTTTTT
V gene: TRBV12-3/TRBV12-4; J gene: TRBJ1-2; clone size: NA; D gene: NA; CDR3 length: 14; CDR3 protein: CASSFGGVGYGYTF; CDR3 DNA: TGTGCCAGCAGTTTTGGGGGTGTAGGCTATGGCTACACCTTC
V gene: TRBV29-1; J gene: TRBJ2-7; clone size: once; D gene: NA; CDR3 length: 12; CDR3 protein: CSPGENFYEQYF; CDR3 DNA: TGCAGCCCCGGGGAGAACTTTTACGAGCAGTACTTC
V gene: TRBV3-1; J gene: TRBJ1-2; clone size: many; D gene: NA; CDR3 length: 13; CDR3 protein: CASRDQGYYGYTF; CDR3 DNA: TGTGCCAGCAGAGACCAGGGTTACTATGGCTACACCTTC
V gene: TRBV21-1; J gene: TRBJ2-4; clone size: many; D gene: NA; CDR3 length: 17; CDR3 protein: CASRATQGEPAKNIQYF; CDR3 DNA: TGTGCCAGCAGAGCTACACAGGGGGAACCCGCCAAAAACATTCAGTACTTC
V gene: TRBV29-1; J gene: TRBJ2-7; clone size: few; D gene: TRBD1; CDR3 length: 17; CDR3 protein: CSVRTRPGQKGQYEQYF; CDR3 DNA: TGCAGCGTCCGAACTAGACCGGGACAGAAGGGACAATACGAGCAGTACTTC
V gene: TRBV20-1; J gene: TRBJ2-7; clone size: few; D gene: NA; CDR3 length: 14; CDR3 protein: CSVGETGGFYEQYF; CDR3 DNA: TGCAGTGTAGGAGAGACGGGGGGCTTCTACGAGCAGTACTTC
V gene: TRBV20-1; J gene: TRBJ1-5; clone size: NA; D gene: TRBD1; CDR3 length: 15; CDR3 protein: CSASDGRGSNQPQHF; CDR3 DNA: TGCAGTGCTAGTGATGGCAGGGGGTCGAATCAGCCCCAGCATTTT
V gene: TRBV5-1; J gene: TRBJ1-1; clone size: NA; D gene: NA; CDR3 length: 15; CDR3 protein: CASSLARRMNTEAFF; CDR3 DNA: TGCGCCAGCAGCTTGGCCAGACGGATGAACACTGAAGCTTTCTTT
V gene: TRBV5-1; J gene: TRBJ2-1; clone size: NA; D gene: TRBD1; CDR3 length: 15; CDR3 protein: CASSYTGQGGDEQFF; CDR3 DNA: TGCGCCAGCAGCTATACGGGGCAAGGGGGCGATGAGCAGTTCTTC
V gene: TRBV5-1; J gene: TRBJ2-3; clone size: many; D gene: TRBD1; CDR3 length: 16; CDR3 protein: CASSTTGATSTDTQYF; CDR3 DNA: TGCGCCAGCAGCACCACAGGGGCGACTAGCACAGATACGCAGTATTTT
V gene: TRBV29-1; J gene: TRBJ2-6; clone size: many; D gene: TRBD1; CDR3 length: 18; CDR3 protein: CSVEVRGQGNSGANVLTF; CDR3 DNA: TGCAGCGTTGAAGTACGCGGACAGGGAAACTCTGGGGCCAACGTCCTGACTTTC
V gene: TRBV6-6; J gene: TRBJ2-7; clone size: once; D gene: TRBD2; CDR3 length: 13; CDR3 protein: CASSSGGQGEQYF; CDR3 DNA: TGTGCCAGCAGCTCGGGGGGGCAGGGCGAGCAGTACTTC
V gene: TRBV20-1; J gene: TRBJ2-3; clone size: many; D gene: NA; CDR3 length: 15; CDR3 protein: CSARDLGQSADTQYF; CDR3 DNA: TGCAGTGCTAGAGATCTTGGACAGAGCGCAGATACGCAGTATTTT
V gene: TRBV12-3/TRBV12-4; J gene: TRBJ2-5; clone size: NA; D gene: TRBD2; CDR3 length: 16; CDR3 protein: CASSPRLAGDGETQYF; CDR3 DNA: TGTGCCAGCAGTCCCCGACTAGCGGGGGACGGGGAGACCCAGTACTTC
V gene: TRBV6-1; J gene: TRBJ1-1; clone size: NA; D gene: NA; CDR3 length: 13; CDR3 protein: CASSRHEGTEAFF; CDR3 DNA: TGTGCCAGCAGCCGCCACGAGGGCACTGAAGCTTTCTTT
V gene: TRBV20-1; J gene: TRBJ2-3; clone size: few; D gene: TRBD1; CDR3 length: 15; CDR3 protein: CSAPNRQGPPDTQYF; CDR3 DNA: TGCAGTGCCCCCAACCGACAGGGCCCTCCAGATACGCAGTATTTT
V gene: TRBV7-8; J gene: TRBJ2-7; clone size: few; D gene: TRBD1; CDR3 length: 16; CDR3 protein: CASRRRRTGVSYEQYF; CDR3 DNA: TGTGCCAGCAGACGCAGAAGGACAGGGGTTTCCTACGAGCAGTACTTC
V gene: TRBV5-6; J gene: TRBJ2-1; clone size: NA; D gene: TRBD1; CDR3 length: 16; CDR3 protein: CASSTTGTETYNEQFF; CDR3 DNA: TGTGCCAGCAGCACAACCGGGACAGAGACCTACAATGAGCAGTTCTTC
V gene: TRBV10-2; J gene: TRBJ2-7; clone size: few; D gene: TRBD2; CDR3 length: 11; CDR3 protein: CASSPSGEQYF; CDR3 DNA: TGCGCCAGCAGCCCTAGCGGCGAGCAGTACTTC
V gene: TRBV5-1; J gene: TRBJ1-4; clone size: many; D gene: TRBD1; CDR3 length: 14; CDR3 protein: CASSIARTGEKLFF; CDR3 DNA: TGCGCCAGCAGCATCGCCCGGACAGGGGAAAAACTGTTTTTT
V gene: TRBV12-3/TRBV12-4; J gene: TRBJ2-3; clone size: NA; D gene: TRBD2; CDR3 length: 20; CDR3 protein: CASSLALAGGGELLTDTQYF; CDR3 DNA: TGTGCCAGCAGTTTAGCACTAGCGGGGGGCGGGGAGCTTCTCACAGATACGCAGTATTTT
V gene: TRBV20-1; J gene: TRBJ2-7; clone size: NA; D gene: TRBD2; CDR3 length: 13; CDR3 protein: CRVGLAGSGEQYF; CDR3 DNA: TGCAGAGTGGGACTAGCGGGGTCGGGCGAGCAGTACTTC